The 15 T cell receptor beta chains below were found in one sample sequenced in a study of beta chain features in type 1 diabetes. Study outcomes and limitations: Type 1 diabetes patients showed a moderate but significant shortening of TCRB CDR3s in all four CD4+ subsets.

Their cognate antigens are unknown. Every isolated RNA sample was fully reverse transcribed, so sequencing captured expressed TCRB transcripts. Here immunoSEQ multiplex PCR was the method, and the copy in TCRdb shows in-frame clones only, minus some. Among around 110,000 clones listed, about 17% were seen once. Sequencing input: central memory CD4+ T cells from blood. Receptors were obtained from a man under 40 with type 1 diabetes.

This clone was seen more than once but under ten times. CDR3 in DNA: TGTGCCAGTAGGACTCCGGGACACTTGAAAGATACGCAGTATTTT. Protein sequence: CASRTPGHLKDTQYF. The chain combines TRBV19 with TRBJ2-3; weak D call: TRBD1 (6 bases). CDR1 and CDR2 (germline): LNHDA, SQIVND (reference sequence). The CDR3 loop spans 15 amino acids. Trimming removed 6 bases at V and 5 bases at J, with 18 bases between.

This clone is categorized as medium-sized. V and J are TRBV7-9 and TRBJ1-2; D gene unclear. CDR1 and CDR2 from the germline V gene are SEHNR and FQNEAQ (reference sequence). V lost 6 bases and J lost 4, with 24 bases in between. The CDR3 loop spans 17 amino acids. In DNA form, the CDR3 reads TGTGCCAGCAGGCCAAGTGGTTGGGCCAAAAACCTCTATGGCTACACCTTC. As protein: CASRPSGWAKNLYGYTF.

This clone has just a few counts. The genes are TRBV10-2 and TRBJ2-5; TRBD1 aligns across 9 bases. CDR1 is WSHSY, CDR2 SAAADI, per germline. CDR3 size: 13 residues. The junction had 4 bases not matched to a gene; V was cut back by 6 bases and J by 5 bases. The CDR3 DNA sequence: TGCGCCAGCAGCCGGGACAGGGCCGAGACCCAGTACTTC. Its translation is CASSRDRAETQYF.

This clone came up a few times. This chain uses TRBV27 with TRBJ2-5; D remains ambiguous. Germline assignment: CDR1 MNHEY and CDR2 SMNVEV (reference sequence). CDR3 length equals 14 residues. Trimming removed 8 bases from V and 5 bases from J, with 18 bases in between. CDR3 region: CASSSLDSWETQYF. CDR3 DNA: TGTGCCAGCTCTTCCTTAGATAGCTGGGAGACCCAGTACTTC.

In this sample, this clone turned up a few times. The chain joins TRBV19 to TRBJ1-1; D is uncertain. The CDR3 consists of 15 residues. V lost 0 bases and J 0 bases, leaving 8 bases between the germline ends. Germline CDR1 and CDR2: LNHDA and SQIVND (reference sequence). The CDR3 is CASSIESAMNTEAFF. DNA of the CDR3: TGTGCCAGTAGTATAGAATCAGCTATGAACACTGAAGCTTTCTTT.

The table lists this clone with a few counts. The chain couples TRBV29-1 to TRBJ1-1; D remains unclear. There are 13 residues in the CDR3. The germline gives CDR1 SQVTM, CDR2 ANQGSEA. V lost 6 bases and J 5 bases, leaving 16 bases between the germline ends. The CDR3 region has the DNA TGCAGCGTGCGGGTGAGAGAGGAGACTGAAGCTTTCTTT. It encodes CSVRVREETEAFF.

The rearrangement links TRBV7-2 to TRBJ2-3, with 7 bases that match TRBD2. Germline CDR1 SGHTA, CDR2 FQGNSA. This CDR3 has 16 residues. J was trimmed by 1 base and V by 3 bases; bases with no gene match: 7. CDR3 in amino acids: CASSLQAGDGTDTQYF. CDR3 coding DNA: TGTGCCAGCAGCTTGCAGGCGGGGGACGGCACAGATACGCAGTATTTT.

This chain connects TRBV9 to TRBJ1-4; D gene ambiguous. The germline V gene has CDR1 SGDLS and CDR2 YYNGEE. The CDR3 has 15 amino acids. The V gene lost 2 bases and the J gene lost 0 bases, with 8 bases spanning the gap. Written as DNA, the CDR3 is TGTGCCAGCAGCGTTGGGGTTGCAACTAATGAAAAACTGTTTTTT. It specifies CASSVGVATNEKLFF.

This clone has only a few counts. V is TRBV6-1 and J is TRBJ1-1; D gene ambiguous. The CDR3 has 12 residues. The germline V and J ends were trimmed by 5 bases and 2 bases, with 6 bases remaining between them. The germline gives CDR1 MNHNS, CDR2 SASEGT. CDR3 sequence (DNA): TGTGCCAGCAGTCACTCAAACACTGAAGCTTTCTTT. Protein product: CASSHSNTEAFF.

V gene TRBV18 combines with J gene TRBJ1-1, with D perhaps matching TRBD1 (5 bases). The V gene lost 3 bases and the J gene lost 7 bases, with 12 bases spanning the gap. Germline V gives CDR1 KGHSH, CDR2 LQKENI. The CDR3 consists of 13 residues. The CDR3 reads CASSPKQDYEAFF. The DNA of the CDR3 is TGTGCCAGCTCACCTAAACAGGATTATGAAGCTTTCTTT.

Note on this clone: Possible read error: a much larger clone is one base away. The chain is built from TRBV29-1 and TRBJ2-3; no definite D call. Trimming removed 7 bases from V and 0 bases from J, with 14 bases in between. This CDR3 comprises 14 residues. Germline V lookup: CDR1 SQVTM, CDR2 ANQGSEA. CDR3 region: CSGGGQHSTDTQYF. DNA for the CDR3: TGCAGCGGCGGCGGCCAGCATAGCACAGATACGCAGTATTTT.

There are a few counts of this clone. The chain links TRBV20-1 to TRBJ2-1; D gene uncertain. The CDR3 length is 11 residues. V lost 3 bases, J lost 8 bases, and 8 bases lay in between. CDR1 DFQATT and CDR2 SNEGSKA come from the germline V gene (reference sequence). CDR3 in amino acids: CSASRTYEQFF. In DNA, the CDR3 is TGCAGTGCTAGTAGGACGTATGAGCAGTTCTTC.

This rearrangement joins TRBV7-2 to TRBJ2-1; TRBD2 matches 11 bases. V lost 5 bases, J lost 4 bases, and 7 bases stayed unmatched. Germline CDR1 and CDR2: SGHTA and FQGNSA. The CDR3 covers 16 residues. This CDR3 is CASSDIGTSGYNEQFF. The CDR3 DNA follows: TGTGCCAGCAGCGATATCGGGACTAGCGGATACAATGAGCAGTTCTTC. Variable domain in full (rest from reference TRBV7-2 and TRBJ2-1): GAGVSQSPSNKVTEKGKDVELRCDPISGHTALYWYRQSLGQGLEFLIYFQGNSAPDKSGLPSDRFSAERTGGSVSTLTIQRTQQEDSAVYLCASSDIGTSGYNEQFFGPGTRLTVL.

The genes are TRBV7-2 and TRBJ2-1; 8 positions match TRBD2. V dropped 5 bases and J dropped 2; count of bases not matched to a gene: 8. This CDR3 has 16 amino acids. The germline V gene encodes CDR1 SGHTA and CDR2 FQGNSA. The chain's CDR3 is CASSGRRGGPYNEQFF. The CDR3 coding sequence is TGTGCCAGCAGCGGCCGCCGGGGGGGCCCCTACAATGAGCAGTTCTTC.

The chain has TRBV5-1 and TRBJ2-5; D not resolved. V lost 5 bases, J lost 1 base, and 12 bases lay in between. The germline gives CDR1 SGHRS, CDR2 YFSETQ. The CDR3 has 14 residues. DNA of the CDR3: TGCGCCAGCAGGACGGGCCTGGTCCAAGAGACCCAGTACTTC. It specifies CASRTGLVQETQYF.